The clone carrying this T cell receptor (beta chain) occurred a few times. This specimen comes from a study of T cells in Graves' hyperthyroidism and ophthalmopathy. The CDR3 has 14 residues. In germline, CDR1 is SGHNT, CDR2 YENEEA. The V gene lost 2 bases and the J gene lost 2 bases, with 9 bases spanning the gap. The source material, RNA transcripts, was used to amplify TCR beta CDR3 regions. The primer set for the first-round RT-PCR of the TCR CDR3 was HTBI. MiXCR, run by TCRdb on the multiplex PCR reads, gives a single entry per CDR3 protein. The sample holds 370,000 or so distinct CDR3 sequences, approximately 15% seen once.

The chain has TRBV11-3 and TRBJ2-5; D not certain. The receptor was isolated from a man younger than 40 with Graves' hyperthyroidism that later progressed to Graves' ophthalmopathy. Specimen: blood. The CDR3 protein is CASSLISRQETQYF. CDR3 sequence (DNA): TGTGCCAGCAGCTTAATCAGCAGACAAGAGACCCAGTACTTC.